This T cell receptor beta chain was sequenced during a study of EBV T-cell therapy then PD-1 blockade in nasopharyngeal carcinoma. Time point of the sample: 266 days after commencement of treatment, after nivolumab therapy. Treatment: AdE1-LMPpoly-expanded autologous EBV-specific T-cell therapy followed by anti-PD-1 nivolumab. The CDR3 covers 13 residues. Germline CDR1 and CDR2: SGHNT and YYREEE (reference sequence). Trimming stripped 4 bases from V and 1 base from J, with 8 bases between. Profiling relied on immunoSEQ multiplex PCR, and the TCRdb table lists in-frame clones only, not all of them. The sample has 20,000 or so clones, about 86% seen once. Comment on this clone: The antigen is undetermined.

This clonotype was obtained from a man aged 35 to 55 with nasopharyngeal carcinoma. The material was CD8+ T cells from blood, obtained at roughly day 270 from a patient whose treatment included autologous EBV-specific T cells and nivolumab. The chain links TRBV5-4 to TRBJ1-1; D may be TRBD1 (6 bases). Written as DNA, the CDR3 is TGTGCCAGCAGCCCGGGACAGAACACTGAAGCTTTCTTT. Protein sequence: CASSPGQNTEAFF.